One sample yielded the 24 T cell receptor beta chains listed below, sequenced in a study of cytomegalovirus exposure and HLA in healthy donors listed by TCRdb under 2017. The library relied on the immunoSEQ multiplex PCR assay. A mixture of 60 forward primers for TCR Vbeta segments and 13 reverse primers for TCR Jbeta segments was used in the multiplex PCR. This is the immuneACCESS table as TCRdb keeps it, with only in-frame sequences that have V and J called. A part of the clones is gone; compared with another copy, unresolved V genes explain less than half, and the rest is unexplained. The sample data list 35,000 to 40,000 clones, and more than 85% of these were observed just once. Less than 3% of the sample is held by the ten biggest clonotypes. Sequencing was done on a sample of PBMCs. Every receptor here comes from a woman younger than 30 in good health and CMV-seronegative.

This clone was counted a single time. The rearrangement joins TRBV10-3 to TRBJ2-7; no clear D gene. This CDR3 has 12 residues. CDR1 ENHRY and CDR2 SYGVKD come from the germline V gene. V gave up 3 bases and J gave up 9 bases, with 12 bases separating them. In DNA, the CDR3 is TGTGCCATCAGTGAACCCCAAAGAGGGCAGTACTTC. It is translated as CAISEPQRGQYF.

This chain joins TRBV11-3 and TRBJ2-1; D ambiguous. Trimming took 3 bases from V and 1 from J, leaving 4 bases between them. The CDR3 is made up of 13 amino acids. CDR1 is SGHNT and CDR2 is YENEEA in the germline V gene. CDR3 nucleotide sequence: TGTGCCAGCAGCTTGGAGTCCTACAATGAGCAGTTCTTC. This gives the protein CASSLESYNEQFF.

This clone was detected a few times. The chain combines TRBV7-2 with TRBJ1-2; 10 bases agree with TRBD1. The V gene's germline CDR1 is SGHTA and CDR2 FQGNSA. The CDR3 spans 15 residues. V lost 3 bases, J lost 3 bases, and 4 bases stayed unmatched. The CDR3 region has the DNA TGTGCCAGCAGCTTCACCGGGACAGGGGACTATGGCTACACCTTC. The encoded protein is CASSFTGTGDYGYTF. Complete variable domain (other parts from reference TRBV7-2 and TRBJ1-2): GAGVSQSPSNKVTEKGKDVELRCDPISGHTALYWYRQSLGQGLEFLIYFQGNSAPDKSGLPSDRFSAERTGGSVSTLTIQRTQQEDSAVYLCASSFTGTGDYGYTFGSGTRLTVV.

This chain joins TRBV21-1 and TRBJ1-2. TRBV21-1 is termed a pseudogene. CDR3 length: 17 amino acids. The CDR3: CASSKEVGGLTDYGYTF. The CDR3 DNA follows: TGTGCCAGCAGCAAAGAGGTAGGAGGTCTGACGGACTATGGCTACACCTTC.

The CDR3 region has the DNA TGTGCCAGCAGTGCAGGGGGCACAGATACGCAGTATTTT. This codes for CASSAGGTDTQYF. This chain joins TRBV6-4 and TRBJ2-3, with D possibly matching TRBD1 (6 bases). The CDR3 is made up of 13 amino acids. Germline V gives CDR1 MRHNA, CDR2 SNTAGT. V was pared by 4 bases and J by 1 base, with 6 bases between.

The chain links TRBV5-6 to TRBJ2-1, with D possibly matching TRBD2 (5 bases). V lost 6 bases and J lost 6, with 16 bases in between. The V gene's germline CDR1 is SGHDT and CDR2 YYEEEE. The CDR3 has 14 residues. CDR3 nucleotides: TGTGCCAGCACCTCTCCCGCGAGGGTCAATGAGCAGTTCTTC. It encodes CASTSPARVNEQFF.

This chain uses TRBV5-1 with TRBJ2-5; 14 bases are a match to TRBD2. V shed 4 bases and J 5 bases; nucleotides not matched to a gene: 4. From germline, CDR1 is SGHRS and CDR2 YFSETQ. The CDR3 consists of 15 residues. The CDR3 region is CASSIGTSGSETQYF. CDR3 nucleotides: TGCGCCAGCAGCATAGGGACTAGCGGGAGTGAGACCCAGTACTTC.

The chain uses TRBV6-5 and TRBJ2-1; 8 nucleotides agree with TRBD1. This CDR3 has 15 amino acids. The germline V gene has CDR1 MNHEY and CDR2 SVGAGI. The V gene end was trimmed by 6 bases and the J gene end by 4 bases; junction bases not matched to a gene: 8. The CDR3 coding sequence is TGTGCCAGCAGCCCGGACAGGGTAGGGTACAATGAGCAGTTCTTC. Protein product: CASSPDRVGYNEQFF.

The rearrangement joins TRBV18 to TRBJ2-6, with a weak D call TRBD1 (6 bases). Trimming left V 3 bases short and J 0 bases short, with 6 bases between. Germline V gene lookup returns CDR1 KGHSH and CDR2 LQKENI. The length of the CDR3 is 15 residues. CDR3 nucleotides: TGTGCCAGCTCACCGGGACACTCTGGGGCCAACGTCCTGACTTTC. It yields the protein CASSPGHSGANVLTF.

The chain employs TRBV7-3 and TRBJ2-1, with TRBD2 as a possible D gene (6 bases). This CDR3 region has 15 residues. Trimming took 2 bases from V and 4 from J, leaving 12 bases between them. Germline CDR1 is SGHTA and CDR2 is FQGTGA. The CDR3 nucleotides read TGTGCCAGCAGCTTACTCGGGCGGGATTACAATGAGCAGTTCTTC. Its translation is CASSLLGRDYNEQFF.

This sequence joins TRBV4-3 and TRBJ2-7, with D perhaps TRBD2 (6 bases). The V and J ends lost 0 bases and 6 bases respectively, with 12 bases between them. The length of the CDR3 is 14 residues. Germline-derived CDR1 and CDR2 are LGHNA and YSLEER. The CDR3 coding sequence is TGCGCCAGCAGCCAAGATGGGGGGTACGGCGAGCAGTACTTC. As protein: CASSQDGGYGEQYF.

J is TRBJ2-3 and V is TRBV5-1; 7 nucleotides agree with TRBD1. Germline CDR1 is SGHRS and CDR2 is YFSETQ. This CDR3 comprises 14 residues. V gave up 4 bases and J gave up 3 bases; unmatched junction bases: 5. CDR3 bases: TGCGCCAGCAGCCTAGGGACAGTTACAGATACGCAGTATTTT. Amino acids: CASSLGTVTDTQYF.

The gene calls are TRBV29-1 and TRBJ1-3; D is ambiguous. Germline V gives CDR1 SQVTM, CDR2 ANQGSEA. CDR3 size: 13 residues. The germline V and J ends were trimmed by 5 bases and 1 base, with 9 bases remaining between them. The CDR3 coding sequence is TGCAGCGTTCGGAGTTCGTCTGGAAACACCATATATTTT. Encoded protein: CSVRSSSGNTIYF.

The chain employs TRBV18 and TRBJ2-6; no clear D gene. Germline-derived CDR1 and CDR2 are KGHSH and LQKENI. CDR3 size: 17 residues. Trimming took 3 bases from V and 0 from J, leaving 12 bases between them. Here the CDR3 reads CASSPTTSYSGANVLTF. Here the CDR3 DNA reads TGTGCCAGCTCACCCACAACATCATACTCTGGGGCCAACGTCCTGACTTTC. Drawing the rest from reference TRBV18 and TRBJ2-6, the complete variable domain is NAGVMQNPRHLVRRRGQEARLRCSPMKGHSHVYWYRQLPEEGLKFMVYLQKENIIDESGMPKERFSAEFPKEGPSILRIQQVVRGDSAAYFCASSPTTSYSGANVLTFGAGSRLTVL.

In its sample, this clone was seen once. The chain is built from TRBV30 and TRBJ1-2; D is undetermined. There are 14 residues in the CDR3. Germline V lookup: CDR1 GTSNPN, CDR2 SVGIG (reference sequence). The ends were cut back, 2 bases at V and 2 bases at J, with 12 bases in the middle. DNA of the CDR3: TGTGCCTGGAGTTCTCTCGGGATAAACTATGGCTACACCTTC. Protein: CAWSSLGINYGYTF.

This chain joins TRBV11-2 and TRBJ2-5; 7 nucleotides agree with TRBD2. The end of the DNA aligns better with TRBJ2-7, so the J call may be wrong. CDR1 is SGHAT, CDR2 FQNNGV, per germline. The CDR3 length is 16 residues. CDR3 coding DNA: TGTGCCAGCAGCCCCCGTTTGGGGGAGGGCCCACACGAGCAGTACTTC. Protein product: CASSPRLGEGPHEQYF.

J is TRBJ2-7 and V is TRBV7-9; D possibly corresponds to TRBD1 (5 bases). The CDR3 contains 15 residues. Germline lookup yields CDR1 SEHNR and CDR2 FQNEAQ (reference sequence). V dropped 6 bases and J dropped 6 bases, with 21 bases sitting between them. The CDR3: CASRANISGQGEQYF. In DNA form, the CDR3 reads TGTGCCAGCAGAGCTAATATCTCAGGGCAAGGCGAGCAGTACTTC.

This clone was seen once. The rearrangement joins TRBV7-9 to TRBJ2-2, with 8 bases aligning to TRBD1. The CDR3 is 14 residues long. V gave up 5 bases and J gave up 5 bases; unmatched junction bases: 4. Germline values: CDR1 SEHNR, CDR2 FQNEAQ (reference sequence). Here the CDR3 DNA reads TGTGCCAGCAGCAACGACAGGGGAACCGGGGAGCTGTTTTTT. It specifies CASSNDRGTGELFF.

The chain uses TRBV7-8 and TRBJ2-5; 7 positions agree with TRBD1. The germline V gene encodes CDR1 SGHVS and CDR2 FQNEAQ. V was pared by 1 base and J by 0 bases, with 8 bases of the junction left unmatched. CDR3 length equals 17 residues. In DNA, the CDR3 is TGTGCCAGCAGCTTAGTCGCCCACAGGGGATACCAAGAGACCCAGTACTTC. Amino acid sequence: CASSLVAHRGYQETQYF.

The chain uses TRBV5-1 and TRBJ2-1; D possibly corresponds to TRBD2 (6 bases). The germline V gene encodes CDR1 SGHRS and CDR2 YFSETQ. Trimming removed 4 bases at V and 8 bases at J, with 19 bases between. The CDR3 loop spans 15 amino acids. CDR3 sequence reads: CASSQDGRRGHEQFF. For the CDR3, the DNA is TGCGCCAGCAGCCAAGACGGGAGACGTGGTCATGAGCAGTTCTTC.

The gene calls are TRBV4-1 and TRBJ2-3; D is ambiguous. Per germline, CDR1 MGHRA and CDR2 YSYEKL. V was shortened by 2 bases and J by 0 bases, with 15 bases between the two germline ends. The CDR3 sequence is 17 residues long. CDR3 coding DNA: TGCGCCAGCAGCCAAAGGATTCTGGGCAGAAGCACAGATACGCAGTATTTT. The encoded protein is CASSQRILGRSTDTQYF.

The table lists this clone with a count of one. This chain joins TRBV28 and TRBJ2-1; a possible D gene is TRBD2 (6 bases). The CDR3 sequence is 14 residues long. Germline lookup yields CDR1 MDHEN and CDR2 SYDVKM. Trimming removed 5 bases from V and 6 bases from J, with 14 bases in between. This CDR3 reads CASSTSREINEQFF. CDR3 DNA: TGTGCCAGCAGTACCAGTCGGGAGATCAATGAGCAGTTCTTC. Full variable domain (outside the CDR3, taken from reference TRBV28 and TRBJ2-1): DVKVTQSSRYLVKRTGEKVFLECVQDMDHENMFWYRQDPGLGLRLIYFSYDVKMKEKGDIPEGYSVSREKKERFSLILESASTNQTSMYLCASSTSREINEQFFGPGTRLTVL.

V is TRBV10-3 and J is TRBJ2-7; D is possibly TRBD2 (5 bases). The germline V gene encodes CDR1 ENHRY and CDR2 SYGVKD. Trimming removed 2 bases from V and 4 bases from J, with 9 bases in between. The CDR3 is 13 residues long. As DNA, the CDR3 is TGTGCCATCAGTGAGGGGGAGCAATACGAGCAGTACTTC. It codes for CAISEGEQYEQYF.

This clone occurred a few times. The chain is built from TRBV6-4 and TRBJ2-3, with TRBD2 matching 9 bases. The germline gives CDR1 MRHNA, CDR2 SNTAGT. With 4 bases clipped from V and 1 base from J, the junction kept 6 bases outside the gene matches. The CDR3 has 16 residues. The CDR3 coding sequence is TGTGCCAGCAGTGTCACGGCGGGAGGGGGCACAGATACGCAGTATTTT. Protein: CASSVTAGGGTDTQYF.